This T cell receptor (beta chain) was recorded in a study of molecular identifiers for immune sequencing clone quantification. Bulk TCR library preparation followed previously described methods with listed TCR primers. TCRdb re-called the PCR reads through MiXCR, storing one row per CDR3 protein. This table holds about 640,000 distinct CDR3 sequences, less than 20% found once. Germline CDR1 and CDR2: LGHNA and YSLEER. Trimming stripped 0 bases from V and 5 bases from J, with 16 bases between. CDR3 length equals 17 residues. For naive CD8 T cells, sorting used the CD8+CD4-CCR7+CD45RA+ phenotype. The receptor's source is a human donor in good health. Some libraries in this study had Jurkat cell RNA spiked in. Sequencing was carried out using naive CD8+ T cells from blood, with Jurkat cell RNA spiked in. Regarding subset: FACS-sorted CD8+CD4-CCR7+CD45RA+ naive T cells. This sequence joins TRBV4-3 and TRBJ2-2, with D perhaps matching TRBD2 (5 bases). CDR3 sequence (DNA): TGCGCCAGCAGCCAAGACCCAGGAGCAGGCGGGACCGGGGAGCTGTTTTTT. This sequence encodes CASSQDPGAGGTGELFF.